Below, 21 T cell receptor beta chains from the same sample are listed, as sequenced in a study of blood T cells in healthy people across ages. Together with a sample-barcoded 5' primer, a J-beta primer mix was included in a second PCR lasting roughly 6 to 12 cycles. TCRdb analysed the 5' RACE reads with MiXCR anew, one entry per CDR3 protein. The sample contains around 1,000,000 distinct CDR3 sequences, less than 25% of which appear only once. The sample was also reused in another study, on T cells of mothers and their children.

Sequencing was done on a sample of blood. These receptors all come from a girl aged 2 to 10 in good health.

This clonotype was detected ten times or more. The chain has TRBV9 and TRBJ1-1; D is ambiguous. CDR3 length: 13 residues. The V gene lost 3 bases and the J gene lost 0 bases, with 6 bases spanning the gap. CDR1 SGDLS and CDR2 YYNGEE come from the germline V gene. The CDR3 nucleotides read TGTGCCAGCAGCGCCGAGCTGAACACTGAAGCTTTCTTT. Protein product: CASSAELNTEAFF.

This clonotype occurred a few times. In nucleotides, the CDR3 is TGCGCCAGCAGCTTGTTTGGCCTAGAAGAGACCCAGTACTTC. It codes for CASSLFGLEETQYF. The rearrangement uses TRBV5-1 and TRBJ2-5; D is ambiguous. The V gene's germline CDR1 is SGHRS and CDR2 YFSETQ. The CDR3 consists of 14 residues. V lost 1 base and J lost 3, with 10 bases in between.

This clonotype was seen a handful of times. The V gene is TRBV25-1, the J gene TRBJ1-2; unclear D gene. The CDR3 consists of 12 residues. The germline V and J ends were trimmed by 3 bases and 6 bases, with 8 bases remaining between them. The germline V gene encodes CDR1 MGHDK and CDR2 SYGVNS. DNA of the CDR3: TGTGCCAGCAGTGACACCCCCCATGGCTACACCTTC. It translates to CASSDTPHGYTF.

This clonotype has more than one count but fewer than ten. This rearrangement joins TRBV20-1 to TRBJ1-1; weak D call: TRBD1 (6 bases). V dropped 1 base and J dropped 5 bases, with 23 bases sitting between them. The CDR3 spans 17 residues. The germline gives CDR1 DFQATT, CDR2 SNEGSKA (reference sequence). CDR3 coding DNA: TGCAGTGCTAGAGCTAAAGGGCAGGGGAATTTTGGTACTGAAGCTTTCTTT. Residues: CSARAKGQGNFGTEAFF.

This clonotype has only a few counts. The gene calls are TRBV6-2 or TRBV6-3 and TRBJ2-1; D uncertain. The V and J ends lost 2 bases and 5 bases respectively, with 10 bases between them. Germline V gene data show CDR1 as MNHEY and CDR2 as SVGEGT. The CDR3 is 14 amino acids. This CDR3 is CASSYPTLDNEQFF. Here the CDR3 DNA reads TGTGCCAGCAGTTACCCAACCCTAGACAATGAGCAGTTCTTC.

This clonotype was counted only a few times. The chain has TRBV20-1 and TRBJ1-2, with no clear D. The V and J ends lost 3 bases and 7 bases respectively, with 18 bases between them. CDR1 and CDR2 from the germline V gene are DFQATT and SNEGSKA (reference sequence). This CDR3 spans 14 amino acids. Here the CDR3 DNA reads TGCAGTGCTAGCGACCCAAGGAGGGAGCCTGGCTACACCTTC. This gives the protein CSASDPRREPGYTF.

This clonotype turned up a few times. The gene calls are TRBV10-3 and TRBJ2-7; D gene uncertain. In germline, CDR1 is ENHRY, CDR2 SYGVKD. This CDR3 is built from 14 residues. Trimming cost V 4 bases and J 3 bases, with 13 bases left between them. The CDR3 protein is CAISVEGPGYEQYF. CDR3 bases: TGTGCCATCAGTGTGGAAGGGCCGGGCTACGAGCAGTACTTC.

The DNA for the CDR3 is TGCGCCAGCAGCTTCCGGGACCCCTACAATGAGCAGTTCTTC. It yields the protein CASSFRDPYNEQFF. The gene calls are TRBV5-1 and TRBJ2-5, with D perhaps TRBD1 or TRBD2 (5 bases each). TRBJ2-1 explains the end of the DNA better; the J call may be wrong. Germline V gene sequence: CDR1 SGHRS, CDR2 YFSETQ. The CDR3 covers 14 residues.

This clonotype has only a few counts. The rearrangement links TRBV9 to TRBJ2-5; 11 bases are a match to TRBD2. V lost 3 bases and J lost 2; bases outside the gene matches: 15. CDR1 SGDLS and CDR2 YYNGEE come from the germline V gene. There are 19 residues in the CDR3. Here the CDR3 reads CASSEGLAGPVIPQETQYF. Here the CDR3 DNA reads TGTGCCAGCAGCGAAGGACTAGCGGGCCCAGTTATTCCTCAAGAGACCCAGTACTTC. Filled out from reference TRBV9 and TRBJ2-5, the complete variable domain reads DSGVTQTPKHLITATGQRVTLRCSPRSGDLSVYWYQQSLDQGLQFLIQYYNGEERAKGNILERFSAQQFPDLHSELNLSSLELGDSALYFCASSEGLAGPVIPQETQYFGPGTRLLVL.

J is TRBJ2-1 and V is TRBV19; 11 bases match TRBD2. Losses at the gene ends were 5 bases for V and 0 bases for J; bases not matched to a gene: 6. This CDR3 contains 17 residues. Germline CDR1 reads LNHDA; CDR2 reads SQIVND (reference sequence). The CDR3 nucleotides are TGTGCCAGTAGTGCTACTAGCGGGAGAAACTCCTACAATGAGCAGTTCTTC. Translation gives CASSATSGRNSYNEQFF.

This clonotype was picked up many times. This chain links TRBV5-1 with TRBJ2-5, with 8 bases that match TRBD1. Germline V CDR1 and CDR2: SGHRS, YFSETQ. This CDR3 contains 14 residues. V was clipped by 2 bases and J by 4 bases; unmatched bases: 4. CDR3 coding DNA: TGCGCCAGCAGCTTTGGACAGGGAGGAGAGACCCAGTACTTC. Its protein is CASSFGQGGETQYF.

The rearrangement uses TRBV4-1 and TRBJ2-7, with 10 bases matching TRBD2. With V trimmed by 10 bases and J by 3 bases, 6 bases remained unmatched. The CDR3 has 13 amino acids. Looked up from germline, CDR1 is MGHRA and CDR2 is YSYEKL. CDR3 loop: CAKGLAVFYEQYF. Written as DNA, the CDR3 is TGCGCCAAAGGACTAGCGGTATTCTACGAGCAGTACTTC.

This clonotype turned up a few times. V is TRBV4-2 and J is TRBJ1-6, with D unclear. The CDR3 consists of 17 residues. V lost 1 base to trimming and J lost 2 bases, with 12 bases between them. The germline gives CDR1 LGHNA, CDR2 YNFKEQ. CDR3: CASSQALTSPYNSPLHF. The DNA for the CDR3 is TGTGCCAGCAGCCAAGCGTTGACGAGCCCCTATAATTCACCCCTCCACTTT.

The rearrangement links TRBV7-3 to TRBJ2-5; D ambiguous. The CDR3 is 15 residues long. CDR1 and CDR2 (germline): SGHTA, FQGTGA. Between the trimmed V and J ends, which lost 2 bases and 2 bases, there was a span of 12 bases. The CDR3 spells CASSLGPYYQETQYF. In DNA, the CDR3 is TGTGCCAGCAGCTTAGGCCCGTATTATCAAGAGACCCAGTACTTC. Drawing the rest from reference TRBV7-3 and TRBJ2-5, the complete variable domain is GAGVSQTPSNKVTEKGKYVELRCDPISGHTALYWYRQSLGQGPEFLIYFQGTGAADDSGLPNDRFFAVRPEGSVSTLKIQRTERGDSAVYLCASSLGPYYQETQYFGPGTRLLVL.

The chain carries TRBV7-9 and TRBJ2-1; no definite D call. V lost 6 bases and J lost 5, with 17 bases in between. The CDR3 covers 15 residues. Germline-derived CDR1 and CDR2 are SEHNR and FQNEAQ (reference sequence). The CDR3 region is CASSQIDSLHNEQFF. The CDR3 nucleotides read TGTGCCAGCAGTCAAATCGACTCCCTGCACAATGAGCAGTTCTTC.

This clonotype showed up just a few times. The chain employs TRBV4-1 and TRBJ2-7, with TRBD2 matching 9 bases. V lost 2 bases to trimming and J lost 2 bases; unmatched junction nucleotides: 7. There are 16 residues in the CDR3. CDR1 and CDR2 (germline): MGHRA, YSYEKL. CDR3 DNA sequence: TGCGCCAGCAGCCAATCAGGACTAGCGAAACCCTACGAGCAGTACTTC. As protein: CASSQSGLAKPYEQYF.

V gene TRBV27 combines with J gene TRBJ2-7; a possible D gene is TRBD2 (6 bases). CDR3 length: 16 residues. V lost 11 bases and J 5 bases, leaving 28 bases between the germline ends. Germline assignment: CDR1 MNHEY and CDR2 SMNVEV (reference sequence). The CDR3 is CASSSRPGGDGDEQYF. For the CDR3, the DNA is TGTGCCTCTTCGTCTCGGCCCGGGGGTGATGGAGACGAGCAGTACTTC.

This clonotype was seen only a few times. The chain recombines TRBV3-1 with TRBJ2-1; D not certain. Germline CDR1 is LGHDT and CDR2 is YNNKEL (reference sequence). The length of the CDR3 is 17 residues. Trimming shortened V by 0 bases and J by 4 bases, and 16 bases separated the two germline ends. The CDR3 sequence is CASSQDVSGSPYNEQFF. The CDR3 DNA reads TGTGCCAGCAGCCAAGATGTGTCCGGGTCCCCTTACAATGAGCAGTTCTTC.

The V gene is TRBV6-6, the J gene TRBJ1-3; 8 nucleotides agree with TRBD1. The CDR3 extends over 15 amino acids. CDR1 is MNHNY, CDR2 SVGAGI, per germline (reference sequence). Germline trimming cut 7 bases from V and 3 bases from J; bases unmatched to any gene: 8. The CDR3 DNA follows: TGTGCCAGCATCCAAGACAGGGGAAGTGGAAACACCATATATTTT. Amino acid sequence: CASIQDRGSGNTIYF.

This clonotype was detected only a few times. This chain joins TRBV12-3 or TRBV12-4 and TRBJ2-5; D possibly corresponds to TRBD1 (5 bases). Between the trimmed V and J ends, which lost 4 bases and 5 bases, there was a span of 17 bases. CDR3 size: 15 residues. CDR3 nucleotide sequence: TGTGCCAGCAGTTCTTTCAGGGCCGCCTCGGAGACCCAGTACTTC. Amino acids: CASSSFRAASETQYF.

The chain links TRBV5-1 to TRBJ2-1, with 14 bases that match TRBD2. Germline lookup yields CDR1 SGHRS and CDR2 YFSETQ. V lost 2 bases, J lost 0 bases, and 4 bases stayed unmatched. The CDR3 totals 18 residues. In DNA, the CDR3 is TGCGCCAGCAGCTTAGTTGGGACTAGCGGGAGCTCCTACAATGAGCAGTTCTTC. Protein: CASSLVGTSGSSYNEQFF.